This record looks at one TCR beta chain sequence and its context. Its antigen is still unknown. Base qualities were left out, and no much larger clone turns up one base away. One collaborating source in Seattle enrolled patients while the patients were actively infected and followed the patients over time throughout the course of disease. Collaborating institutions collected whole blood in K2EDTA tubes following their own protocols. Collaborator samples were shipped for TCRbeta analysis as frozen whole blood, isolated PBMCs, or DNA extracted from either sample type. TCRbeta CDR3 regions were amplified from genomic DNA using the immunoSEQ Assay, a bias-controlled multiplex PCR. Per the authors' processing: The number of nucleated cells in each sample was estimated from the amplification of reference gene primers within the assay. To quantify the absolute abundance of each unique TCRbeta CDR3 rearrangement, sequence reads were collapsed and filtered. For each sample, productive Simpson clonality was calculated as the square root of Simpson's diversity index across productive rearrangements. TCRdb limited this immuneACCESS table to in-frame rearrangements with V and J called. A share of clones is missing; checked studies link under half to unresolved V genes, and the rest is unexplained. V and J calls and clone size follow that table, whereas D and trimming were derived from the DNA. In all, the sample holds fewer than 250,000 clones, and about nine tenths of those were seen once. Around 0.83% of the sample is held by the ten biggest clonotypes.

Relative to germline, V is missing 5 bases and J is missing 4 bases, with 10 bases of the junction outside any gene match. CDR1 is given as SGHRS and CDR2 as YFSETQ, both from the germline V gene. Spanning cysteine to phenylalanine, the CDR3 consists of 17 amino acids. The entry retains the CDR3 DNA only, 51 bases that are in frame from base 1. These data are taken from a study of blood T cell repertoires in COVID-19 (dated by TCRdb to 2018 to 2021). About the full investigation: Samples covering the acute and convalescent phases of COVID-19 were provided by collaborators in the United States, Italy and Spain. The material from the prospective study consisted of cDNA or gDNA derived from T cells, B-cell-depleted T cells, or PBMCs. The samples were drawn from the first 160 participants of the ongoing ImmuneRACE study and from some 1,300 subjects provided by 6 global collaborators. Subjects who had been exposed to COVID-19, were actively infected with it, or had recovered from it provided the deeply sampled blood TCRbeta repertoires that made up the dataset. HLA class I and class II types, where available, came from metadata supplied by the sample provider rather than from assay-based typing. A freely available public database, intended as a resource for researchers studying the immune response to SARS-CoV-2, is where the repertoires were released. A de-identified subject ID, COVID-19 status, age in years and sex were almost always included in the sample metadata. The investigation overall reported the following: The amount of clinical and demographic metadata varied by source and participant and was provided uncurated.

The specimen was peripheral blood. The receptor was derived from a man younger than 40 with COVID-19, enrolled during active disease. The sequence joins TRBV5-1 to TRBJ2-2, and 11 junctional nucleotides match TRBD2. This receptor carries the CDR3 CASSLQTGTSGTGELFF. The DNA is as follows: TGCGCCAGCAGTTTGCAGACCGGGACTAGCGGCACCGGGGAGCTGTTTTTT. Here the CDR3 is joined to the reference TRBV5-1 and TRBJ2-2 genes, and the full variable domain is: KAGVTQTPRYLIKTRGQQVTLSCSPISGHRSVSWYQQTPGQGLQFLFEYFSETQRNKGNFPGRFSGRQFSNSRSEMNVSTLELGDSALYLCASSLQTGTSGTGELFFGEGSRLTVL.